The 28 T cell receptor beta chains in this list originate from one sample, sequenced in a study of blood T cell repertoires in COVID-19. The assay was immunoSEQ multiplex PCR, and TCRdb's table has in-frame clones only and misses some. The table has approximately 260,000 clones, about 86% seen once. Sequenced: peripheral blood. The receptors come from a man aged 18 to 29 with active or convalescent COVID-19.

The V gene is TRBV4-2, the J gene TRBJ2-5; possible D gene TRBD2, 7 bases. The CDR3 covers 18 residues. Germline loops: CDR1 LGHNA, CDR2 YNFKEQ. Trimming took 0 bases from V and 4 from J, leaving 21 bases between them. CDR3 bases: TGTGCCAGCAGCCAAGATCAAGGAGGGGGGGCCTGGGGAGAGACCCAGTACTTC. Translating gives CASSQDQGGGAWGETQYF.

The CDR3 is CASVALDSRLYGYTF. The CDR3 region has the DNA TGTGCCAGCGTCGCCCTGGACAGCCGGCTATATGGCTACACCTTC. The genes are TRBV28 and TRBJ1-2; TRBD1 is a possible D gene (6 bases). Germline-derived CDR1 and CDR2 are MDHEN and SYDVKM. The V gene lost 8 bases and the J gene lost 5 bases, with 21 bases spanning the gap. There are 15 residues in the CDR3.

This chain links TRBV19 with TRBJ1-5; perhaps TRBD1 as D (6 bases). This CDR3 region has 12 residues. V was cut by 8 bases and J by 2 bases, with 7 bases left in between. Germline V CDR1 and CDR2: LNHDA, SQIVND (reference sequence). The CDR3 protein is CASEGGNQPQHF. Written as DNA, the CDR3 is TGTGCCAGTGAGGGGGGCAATCAGCCCCAGCATTTT. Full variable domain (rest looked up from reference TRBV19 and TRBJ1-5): DGGITQSPKYLFRKEGQNVTLSCEQNLNHDAMYWYRQDPGQGLRLIYYSQIVNDFQKGDIAEGYSVSREKKESFPLTVTSAQKNPTAFYLCASEGGNQPQHFGDGTRLSIL.

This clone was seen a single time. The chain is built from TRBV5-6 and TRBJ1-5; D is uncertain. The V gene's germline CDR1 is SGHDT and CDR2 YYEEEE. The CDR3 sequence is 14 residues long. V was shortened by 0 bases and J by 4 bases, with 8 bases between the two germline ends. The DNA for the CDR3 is TGTGCCAGCAGCTTGGGTCCCATGAATCAGCCCCAGCATTTT. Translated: CASSLGPMNQPQHF.

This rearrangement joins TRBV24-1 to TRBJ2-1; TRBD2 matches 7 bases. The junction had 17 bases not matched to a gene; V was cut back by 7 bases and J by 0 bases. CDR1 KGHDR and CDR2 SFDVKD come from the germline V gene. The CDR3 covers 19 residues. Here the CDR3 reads CATSPRGRLAEHSYNEQFF. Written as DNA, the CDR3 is TGTGCCACCAGCCCCCGGGGCAGGCTAGCGGAGCACTCCTACAATGAGCAGTTCTTC.

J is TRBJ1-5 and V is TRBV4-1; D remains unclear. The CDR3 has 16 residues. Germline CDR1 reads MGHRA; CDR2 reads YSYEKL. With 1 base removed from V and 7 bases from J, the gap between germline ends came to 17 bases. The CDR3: CASSQGYPGEVQPQHF. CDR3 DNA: TGCGCCAGCAGCCAAGGATACCCCGGGGAAGTACAGCCCCAGCATTTT.

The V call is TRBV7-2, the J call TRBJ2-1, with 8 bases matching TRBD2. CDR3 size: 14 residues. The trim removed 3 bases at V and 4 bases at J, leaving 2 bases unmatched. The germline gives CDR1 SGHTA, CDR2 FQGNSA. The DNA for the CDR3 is TGTGCCAGCAGCTTCTCGGGAGGGTACAATGAGCAGTTCTTC. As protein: CASSFSGGYNEQFF.

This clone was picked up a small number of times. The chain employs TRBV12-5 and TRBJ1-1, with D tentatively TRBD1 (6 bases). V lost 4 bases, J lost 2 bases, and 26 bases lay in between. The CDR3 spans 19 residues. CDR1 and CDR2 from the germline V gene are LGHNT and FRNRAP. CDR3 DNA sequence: TGTGCTAGTGGTTCCGGGGACACCCTTCCCCTTTTCCTAAACACTGAAGCTTTCTTT. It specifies CASGSGDTLPLFLNTEAFF.

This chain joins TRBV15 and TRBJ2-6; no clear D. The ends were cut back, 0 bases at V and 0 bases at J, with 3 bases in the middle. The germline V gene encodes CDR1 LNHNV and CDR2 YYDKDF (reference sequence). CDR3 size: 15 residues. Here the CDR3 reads CATSRDNSGANVLTF. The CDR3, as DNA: TGTGCCACCAGCAGAGACAACTCTGGGGCCAACGTCCTGACTTTC.

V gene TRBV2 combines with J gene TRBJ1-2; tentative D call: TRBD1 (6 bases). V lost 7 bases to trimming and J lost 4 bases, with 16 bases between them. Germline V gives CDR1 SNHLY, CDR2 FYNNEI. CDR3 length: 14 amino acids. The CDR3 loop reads CASIGSGALYGYTF. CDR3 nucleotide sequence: TGTGCCAGCATTGGTTCAGGGGCCCTCTATGGCTACACCTTC.

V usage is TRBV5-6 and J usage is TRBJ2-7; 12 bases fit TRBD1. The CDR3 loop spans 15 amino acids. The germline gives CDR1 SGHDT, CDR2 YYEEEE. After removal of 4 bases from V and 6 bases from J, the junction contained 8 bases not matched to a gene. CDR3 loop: CASSLNRDRGREQYF. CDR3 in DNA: TGTGCCAGCAGCCTCAACCGGGACAGGGGGCGCGAGCAGTACTTC.

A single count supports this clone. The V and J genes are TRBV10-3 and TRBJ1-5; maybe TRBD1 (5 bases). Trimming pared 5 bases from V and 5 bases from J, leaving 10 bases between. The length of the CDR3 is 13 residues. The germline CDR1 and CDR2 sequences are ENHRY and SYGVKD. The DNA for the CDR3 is TGTGCCATCAGTCCCGGGGGGGATCAGCCCCAGCATTTT. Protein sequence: CAISPGGDQPQHF.

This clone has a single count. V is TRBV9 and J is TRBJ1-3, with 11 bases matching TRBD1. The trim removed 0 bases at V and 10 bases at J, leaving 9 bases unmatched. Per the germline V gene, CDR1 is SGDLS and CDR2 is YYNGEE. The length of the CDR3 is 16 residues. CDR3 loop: CASSVGAGQGAWTIYF. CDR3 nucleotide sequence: TGTGCCAGCAGCGTAGGAGCAGGACAGGGGGCGTGGACCATATATTTT. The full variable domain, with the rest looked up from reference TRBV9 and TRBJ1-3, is DSGVTQTPKHLITATGQRVTLRCSPRSGDLSVYWYQQSLDQGLQFLIQYYNGEERAKGNILERFSAQQFPDLHSELNLSSLELGDSALYFCASSVGAGQGAWTIYFGEGSWLTVV.

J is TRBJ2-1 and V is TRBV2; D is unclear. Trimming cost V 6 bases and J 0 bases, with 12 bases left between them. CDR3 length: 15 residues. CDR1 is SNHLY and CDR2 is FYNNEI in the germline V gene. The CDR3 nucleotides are TGTGCCAGCAGGCGAAGCGCCGGCTCCTACAATGAGCAGTTCTTC. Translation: CASRRSAGSYNEQFF. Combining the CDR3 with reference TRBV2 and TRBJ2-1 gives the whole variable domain EPEVTQTPSHQVTQMGQEVILRCVPISNHLYFYWYRQILGQKVEFLVSFYNNEISEKSEIFDDQFSVERPDGSNFTLKIRSTKLEDSAMYFCASRRSAGSYNEQFFGPGTRLTVL.

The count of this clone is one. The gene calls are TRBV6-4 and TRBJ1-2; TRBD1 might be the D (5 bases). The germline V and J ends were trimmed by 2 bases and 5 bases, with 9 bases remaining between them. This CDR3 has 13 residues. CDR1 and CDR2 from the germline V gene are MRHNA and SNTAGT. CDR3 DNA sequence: TGTGCCAGCAGTGACCGCCAGGGTTATGGCTACACCTTC. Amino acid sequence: CASSDRQGYGYTF.

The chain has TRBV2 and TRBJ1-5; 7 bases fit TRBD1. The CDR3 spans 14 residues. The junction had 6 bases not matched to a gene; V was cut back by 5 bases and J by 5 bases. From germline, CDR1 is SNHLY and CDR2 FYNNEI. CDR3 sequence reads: CASSPRDSYQPQHF. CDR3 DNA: TGTGCCAGCAGTCCCCGGGACAGTTATCAGCCCCAGCATTTT.

This CDR3 reads CASSPAGASEAFF. The DNA for the CDR3 is TGTGCCAGCAGCCCCGCGGGGGCTTCTGAAGCTTTCTTT. The chain carries TRBV11-2 and TRBJ1-1; perhaps TRBD1 as D (6 bases). The ends were cut back, 5 bases at V and 6 bases at J, with 13 bases in the middle. The CDR3 totals 13 residues. Germline CDR1 and CDR2: SGHAT and FQNNGV.

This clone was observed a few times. The CDR3 sequence: CASSYDSKSSYEQYF. CDR3 coding DNA: TGTGCCAGCAGTTACGACTCCAAGAGCTCCTACGAGCAGTACTTC. The rearrangement links TRBV6-5 to TRBJ2-7; no firm D call. This CDR3 is 15 amino acids long. The germline V gene encodes CDR1 MNHEY and CDR2 SVGAGI. V was shortened by 2 bases and J by 0 bases, with 11 bases between the two germline ends.

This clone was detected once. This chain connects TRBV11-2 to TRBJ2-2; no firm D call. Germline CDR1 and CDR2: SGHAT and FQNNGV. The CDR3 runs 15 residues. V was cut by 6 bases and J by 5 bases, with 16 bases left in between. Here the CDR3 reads CASSRSRQPTGELFF. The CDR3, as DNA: TGTGCCAGCAGTAGGTCCAGGCAGCCTACCGGGGAGCTGTTTTTT.

This chain's CDR3 is CASSQDFGGGPYNEQFF. CDR3 nucleotide sequence: TGTGCCAGCAGCCAAGATTTTGGCGGGGGACCCTACAATGAGCAGTTCTTC. V gene TRBV3-1 (or the pseudogene TRBV3-2) combines with J gene TRBJ2-1, with 7 positions matching TRBD2. CDR1 and CDR2 from the germline V gene are LGHDT and YNNKEL (reference sequence). V lost 0 bases to trimming and J lost 2 bases; unmatched junction nucleotides: 7. The CDR3 is made up of 17 amino acids.

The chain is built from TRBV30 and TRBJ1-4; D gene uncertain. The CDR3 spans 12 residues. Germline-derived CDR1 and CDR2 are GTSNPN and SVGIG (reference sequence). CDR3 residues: CVALATNEKLFF. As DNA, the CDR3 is TGTGTCGCGTTGGCAACTAATGAAAAACTGTTTTTT.

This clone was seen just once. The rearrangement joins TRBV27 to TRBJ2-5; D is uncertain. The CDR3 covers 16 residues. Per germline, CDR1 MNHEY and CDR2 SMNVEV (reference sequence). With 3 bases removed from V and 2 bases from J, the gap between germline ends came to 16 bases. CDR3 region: CASSFRGSTGQETQYF. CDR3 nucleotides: TGTGCCAGCAGTTTCCGAGGTAGCACGGGTCAAGAGACCCAGTACTTC.

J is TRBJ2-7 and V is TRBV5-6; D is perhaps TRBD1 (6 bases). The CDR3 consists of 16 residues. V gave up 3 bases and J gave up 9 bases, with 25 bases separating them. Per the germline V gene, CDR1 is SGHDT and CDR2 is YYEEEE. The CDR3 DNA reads TGTGCCAGCAGCTACAATTACGACAGCGCAGGGGTAAGGCAGTACTTC. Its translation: CASSYNYDSAGVRQYF.

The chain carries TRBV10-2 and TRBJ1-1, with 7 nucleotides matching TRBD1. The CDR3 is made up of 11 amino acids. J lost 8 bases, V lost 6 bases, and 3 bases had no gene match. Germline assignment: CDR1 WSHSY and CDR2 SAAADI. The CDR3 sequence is CASRGQVEAFF. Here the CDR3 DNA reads TGCGCCAGCAGAGGACAGGTCGAAGCTTTCTTT.

This CDR3 reads CATSRDSRREPNYGYTF. CDR3 nucleotide sequence: TGTGCCACCAGCAGAGATTCGCGGAGAGAACCTAACTATGGCTACACCTTC. The chain has TRBV15 and TRBJ1-2; D gene ambiguous. The germline CDR1 and CDR2 sequences are LNHNV and YYDKDF (reference sequence). V lost 0 bases and J lost 0, with 14 bases in between. The CDR3 is 17 residues long. The entire variable domain, with the rest obtained from reference TRBV15 and TRBJ1-2, is as follows: DAMVIQNPRYQVTQFGKPVTLSCSQTLNHNVMYWYQQKSSQAPKLLFHYYDKDFNNEADTPDNFQSRRPNTSFCFLDIRSPGLGDTAMYLCATSRDSRREPNYGYTFGSGTRLTVV.

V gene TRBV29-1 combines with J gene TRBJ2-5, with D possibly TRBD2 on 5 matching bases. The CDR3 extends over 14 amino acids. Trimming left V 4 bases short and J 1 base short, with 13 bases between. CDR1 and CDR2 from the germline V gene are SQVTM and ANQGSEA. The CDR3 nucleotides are TGCAGCGTTGCCGGAGGTGATGGCCAAGAGACCCAGTACTTC. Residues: CSVAGGDGQETQYF.

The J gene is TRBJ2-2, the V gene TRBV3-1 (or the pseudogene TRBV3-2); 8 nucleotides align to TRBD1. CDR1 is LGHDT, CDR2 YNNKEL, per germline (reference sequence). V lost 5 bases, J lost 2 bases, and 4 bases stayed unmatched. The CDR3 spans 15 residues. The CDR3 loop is CASSDRGSNTGELFF. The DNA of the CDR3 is TGTGCCAGCAGCGACAGGGGATCTAACACCGGGGAGCTGTTTTTT.

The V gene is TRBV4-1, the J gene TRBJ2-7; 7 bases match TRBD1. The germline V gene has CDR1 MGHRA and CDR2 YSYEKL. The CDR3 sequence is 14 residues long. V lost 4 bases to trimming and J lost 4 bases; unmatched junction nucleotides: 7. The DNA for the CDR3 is TGCGCCAGCAGCCGCGGCAGGGGGTTGTACGAGCAGTACTTC. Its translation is CASSRGRGLYEQYF.